The 9 T cell receptor beta chains listed next were all sequenced from one sample in a study of early stage breast cancer tumors. TCRdb's copy holds only in-frame clones and misses some; the assay was immunoSEQ multiplex PCR. The data show about 41,000 clones, with over 60% seen just once and 7.2% held by the top ten. The sequencing input was blood. The receptors shown here come from a person in their fifties or sixties with breast cancer.

This clone came up a few times. V and J are TRBV19 and TRBJ1-5; 9 positions agree with TRBD1. J lost 3 bases, V lost 4 bases, and 10 bases had no gene match. CDR3 length: 17 amino acids. CDR1 is LNHDA, CDR2 SQIVND, per germline (reference sequence). The CDR3 DNA is TGTGCCAGTAGTACCGAAAAACAGGGGGCTGACAATCAGCCCCAGCATTTT. Its translation: CASSTEKQGADNQPQHF.

The CDR3 spells CASRPGQGNREPQHF. DNA of the CDR3: TGCGCCAGCAGACCGGGACAGGGGAACAGGGAGCCCCAGCATTTT. The rearrangement uses TRBV5-1 and TRBJ1-5; TRBD1 agrees at 10 bases. V lost 5 bases and J lost 8; bases outside the gene matches: 10. The CDR3 spans 15 residues. Germline CDR1 and CDR2: SGHRS and YFSETQ.

The V and J genes are TRBV7-8 and TRBJ2-1; TRBD2 agrees at 10 bases. The V gene end was trimmed by 0 bases and the J gene end by 2 bases; junction bases not matched to a gene: 10. The germline V gene has CDR1 SGHVS and CDR2 FQNEAQ. This CDR3 is 19 amino acids long. This CDR3 reads CASSLASGGPLLTYNEQFF. The CDR3 nucleotides read TGTGCCAGCAGCTTAGCTAGCGGGGGGCCCCTCCTTACCTACAATGAGCAGTTCTTC.

V gene TRBV5-1 combines with J gene TRBJ1-2, with D unclear. CDR1 SGHRS and CDR2 YFSETQ come from the germline V gene. This CDR3 contains 14 residues. V lost 0 bases and J 7 bases, leaving 13 bases between the germline ends. The CDR3 DNA sequence: TGCGCCAGCAGCTTGGAGGAGGGCCGGGGTGGCTACACCTTC. This translates into CASSLEEGRGGYTF.

The rearrangement uses TRBV4-1 and TRBJ1-2; D is perhaps TRBD1 (5 bases). The CDR3 is 16 residues long. V was clipped by 3 bases and J by 4 bases, with 18 bases between them. Germline V gene lookup returns CDR1 MGHRA and CDR2 YSYEKL. The CDR3 region is CASSHRPAGGGYGYTF. CDR3 DNA sequence: TGCGCCAGCAGCCATCGACCCGCCGGGGGGGGCTATGGCTACACCTTC.

This clone turned up a few times. The J gene is TRBJ1-1, the V gene TRBV6-5, with TRBD1 as a possible D gene (6 bases). Germline lookup yields CDR1 MNHEY and CDR2 SVGAGI. The ends were cut back, 4 bases at V and 5 bases at J, with 11 bases in the middle. The CDR3 length is 13 residues. CDR3 amino acids: CASSFNRETEAFF. CDR3 bases: TGTGCCAGCAGTTTCAACAGGGAGACTGAAGCTTTCTTT.

The V call is TRBV19, the J call TRBJ2-1; 8 bases align to TRBD2. With 6 bases clipped from V and 7 bases from J, the junction kept 11 bases outside the gene matches. This CDR3 contains 15 residues. Per the germline V gene, CDR1 is LNHDA and CDR2 is SQIVND (reference sequence). The CDR3 bases are TGTGCCAGTAGGAGCGAGAGCGGGGGACAAAATGAGCAGTTCTTC. The encoded protein is CASRSESGGQNEQFF. The complete variable domain, with remaining parts taken from reference TRBV19 and TRBJ2-1, reads DGGITQSPKYLFRKEGQNVTLSCEQNLNHDAMYWYRQDPGQGLRLIYYSQIVNDFQKGDIAEGYSVSREKKESFPLTVTSAQKNPTAFYLCASRSESGGQNEQFFGPGTRLTVL.

The genes are TRBV6-5 and TRBJ2-7; D ambiguous. Per the germline V gene, CDR1 is MNHEY and CDR2 is SVGAGI. The CDR3 covers 14 residues. Trimming cost V 2 bases and J 0 bases, with 8 bases left between them. The CDR3 spells CASSYRPSSYEQYF. In DNA form, the CDR3 reads TGTGCCAGCAGTTACCGCCCGAGCTCCTACGAGCAGTACTTC.

The rearrangement links TRBV2 to TRBJ2-3, with 12 bases matching TRBD2. The germline V gene encodes CDR1 SNHLY and CDR2 FYNNEI. The CDR3 totals 16 residues. V shed 6 bases, J shed 1 base, and the junction held 5 bases outside the gene matches. The CDR3 protein is CASSVLAGGGTDTQYF. CDR3 bases: TGTGCCAGCAGCGTCCTAGCGGGAGGGGGCACAGATACGCAGTATTTT.